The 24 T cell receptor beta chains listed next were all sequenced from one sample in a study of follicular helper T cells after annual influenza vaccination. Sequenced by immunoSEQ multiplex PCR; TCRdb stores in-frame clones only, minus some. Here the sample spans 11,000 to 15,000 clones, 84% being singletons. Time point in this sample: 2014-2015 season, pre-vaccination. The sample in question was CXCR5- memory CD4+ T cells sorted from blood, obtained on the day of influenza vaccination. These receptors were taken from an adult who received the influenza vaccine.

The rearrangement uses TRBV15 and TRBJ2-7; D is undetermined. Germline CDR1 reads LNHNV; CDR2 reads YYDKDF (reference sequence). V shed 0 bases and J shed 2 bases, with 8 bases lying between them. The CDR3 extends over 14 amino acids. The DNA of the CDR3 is TGTGCCACCAGCAGAGATTTAGGAGCCTACGAGCAGTACTTC. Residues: CATSRDLGAYEQYF.

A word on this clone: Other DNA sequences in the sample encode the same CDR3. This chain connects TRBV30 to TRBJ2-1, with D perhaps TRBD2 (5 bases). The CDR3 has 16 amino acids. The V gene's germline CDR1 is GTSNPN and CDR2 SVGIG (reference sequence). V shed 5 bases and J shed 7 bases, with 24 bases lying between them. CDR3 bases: TGTGCCTGGGGGGAAGGTCGGGGTCTCGGCCAGAATGAGCAGTTCTTC. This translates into CAWGEGRGLGQNEQFF.

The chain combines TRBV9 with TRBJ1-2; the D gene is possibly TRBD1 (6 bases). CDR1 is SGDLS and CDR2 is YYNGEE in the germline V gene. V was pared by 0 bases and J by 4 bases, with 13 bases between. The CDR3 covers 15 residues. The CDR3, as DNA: TGTGCCAGCAGCGTAGCGGGCAGGGGTACCTATGGCTACACCTTC. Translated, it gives CASSVAGRGTYGYTF.

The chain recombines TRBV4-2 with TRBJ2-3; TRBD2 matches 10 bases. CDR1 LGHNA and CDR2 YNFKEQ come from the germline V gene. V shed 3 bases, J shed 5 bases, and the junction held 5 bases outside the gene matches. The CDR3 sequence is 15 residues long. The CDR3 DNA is TGTGCCAGCAGCCAGAGCGGGGGGGCCAGAGATACGCAGTATTTT. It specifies CASSQSGGARDTQYF.

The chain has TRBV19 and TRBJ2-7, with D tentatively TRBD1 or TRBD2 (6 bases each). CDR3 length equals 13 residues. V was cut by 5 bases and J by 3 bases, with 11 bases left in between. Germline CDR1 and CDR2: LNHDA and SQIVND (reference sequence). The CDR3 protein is CASSRGGLYEQYF. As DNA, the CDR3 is TGTGCCAGTAGTCGAGGGGGGCTCTACGAGCAGTACTTC.

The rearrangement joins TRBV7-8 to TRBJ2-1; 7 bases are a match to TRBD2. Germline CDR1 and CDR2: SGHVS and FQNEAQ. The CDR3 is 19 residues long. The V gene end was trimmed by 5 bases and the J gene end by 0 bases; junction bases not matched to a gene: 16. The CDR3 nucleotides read TGTGCCAGCAGCCGAACCCCGCGGCCACTAGCGAACTCCTACAATGAGCAGTTCTTC. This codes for CASSRTPRPLANSYNEQFF.

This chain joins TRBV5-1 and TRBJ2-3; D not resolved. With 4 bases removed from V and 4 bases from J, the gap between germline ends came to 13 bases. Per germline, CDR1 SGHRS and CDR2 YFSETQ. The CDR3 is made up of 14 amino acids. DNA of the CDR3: TGCGCCAGCAGCCTCCCTCAAGGAGCAGATACGCAGTATTTT. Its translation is CASSLPQGADTQYF.

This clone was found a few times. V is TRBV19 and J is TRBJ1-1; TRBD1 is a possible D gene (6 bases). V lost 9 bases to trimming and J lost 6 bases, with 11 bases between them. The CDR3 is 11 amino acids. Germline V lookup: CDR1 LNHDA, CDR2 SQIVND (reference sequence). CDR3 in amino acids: CASTNRAEAFF. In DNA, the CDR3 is TGTGCCAGCACAAACAGGGCTGAAGCTTTCTTT. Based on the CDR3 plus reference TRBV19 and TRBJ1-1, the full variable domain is DGGITQSPKYLFRKEGQNVTLSCEQNLNHDAMYWYRQDPGQGLRLIYYSQIVNDFQKGDIAEGYSVSREKKESFPLTVTSAQKNPTAFYLCASTNRAEAFFGQGTRLTVV.

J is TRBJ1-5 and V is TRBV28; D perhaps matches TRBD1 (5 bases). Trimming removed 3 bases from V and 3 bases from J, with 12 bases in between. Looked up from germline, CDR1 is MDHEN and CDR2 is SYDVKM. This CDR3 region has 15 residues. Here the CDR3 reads CASSFERTFNQPQHF. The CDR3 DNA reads TGTGCCAGCAGTTTTGAAAGGACATTCAATCAGCCCCAGCATTTT.

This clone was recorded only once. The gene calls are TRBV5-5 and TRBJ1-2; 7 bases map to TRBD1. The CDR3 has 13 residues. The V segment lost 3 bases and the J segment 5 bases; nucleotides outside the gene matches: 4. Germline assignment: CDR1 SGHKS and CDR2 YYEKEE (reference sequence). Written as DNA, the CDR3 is TGTGCCAGCAGCTCGGGACAGTTATATGGCTACACCTTC. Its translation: CASSSGQLYGYTF.

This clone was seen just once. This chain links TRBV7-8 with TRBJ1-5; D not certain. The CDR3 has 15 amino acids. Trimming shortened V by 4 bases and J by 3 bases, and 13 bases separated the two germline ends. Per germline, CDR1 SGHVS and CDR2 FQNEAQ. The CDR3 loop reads CASSYGQLDNQPQHF. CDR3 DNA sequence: TGTGCCAGCAGCTACGGCCAGCTGGACAATCAGCCCCAGCATTTT.

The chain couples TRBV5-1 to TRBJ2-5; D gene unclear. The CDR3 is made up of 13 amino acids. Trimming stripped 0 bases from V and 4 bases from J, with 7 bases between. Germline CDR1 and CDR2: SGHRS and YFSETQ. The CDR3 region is CASSLVVRETQYF. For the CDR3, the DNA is TGCGCCAGCAGCTTGGTAGTGAGAGAGACCCAGTACTTC.

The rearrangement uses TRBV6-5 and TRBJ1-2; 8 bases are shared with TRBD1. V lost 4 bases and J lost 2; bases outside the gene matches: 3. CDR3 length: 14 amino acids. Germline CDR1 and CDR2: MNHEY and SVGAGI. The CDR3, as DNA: TGTGCCAGCAGTTTCCGGACAGGGAACTATGGCTACACCTTC. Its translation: CASSFRTGNYGYTF.

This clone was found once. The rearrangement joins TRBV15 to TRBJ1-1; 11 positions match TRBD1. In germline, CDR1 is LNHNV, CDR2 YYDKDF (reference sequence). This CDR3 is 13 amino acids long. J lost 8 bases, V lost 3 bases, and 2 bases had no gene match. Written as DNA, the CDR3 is TGTGCCACCAGCAGGGACAGGGGGCGGGAAGCTTTCTTT. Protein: CATSRDRGREAFF.

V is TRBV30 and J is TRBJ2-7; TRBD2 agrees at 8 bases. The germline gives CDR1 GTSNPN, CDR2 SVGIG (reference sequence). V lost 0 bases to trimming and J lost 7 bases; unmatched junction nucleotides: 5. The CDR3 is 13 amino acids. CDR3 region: CAWSVRGGMEQYF. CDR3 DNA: TGTGCCTGGAGTGTACGGGGGGGAATGGAGCAGTACTTC.

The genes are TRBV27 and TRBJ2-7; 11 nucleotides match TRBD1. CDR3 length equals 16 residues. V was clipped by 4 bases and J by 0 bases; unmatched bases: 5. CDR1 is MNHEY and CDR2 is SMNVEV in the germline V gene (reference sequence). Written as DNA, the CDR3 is TGTGCCAGCAGTTCGGCGGGGACAGGGGGCTCCTACGAGCAGTACTTC. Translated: CASSSAGTGGSYEQYF.

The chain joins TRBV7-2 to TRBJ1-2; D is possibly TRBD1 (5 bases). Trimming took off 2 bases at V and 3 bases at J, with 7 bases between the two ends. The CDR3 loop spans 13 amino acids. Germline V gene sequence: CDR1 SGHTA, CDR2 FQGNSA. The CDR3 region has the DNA TGTGCCAGCAGCTTAAAGGGGTACTATGGCTACACCTTC. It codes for CASSLKGYYGYTF.

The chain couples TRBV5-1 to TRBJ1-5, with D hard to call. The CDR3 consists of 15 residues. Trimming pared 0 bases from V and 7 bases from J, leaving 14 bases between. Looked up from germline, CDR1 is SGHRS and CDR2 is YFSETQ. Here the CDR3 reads CASSLGDLPGQPQHF. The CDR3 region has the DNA TGCGCCAGCAGCTTGGGGGATCTCCCTGGCCAGCCCCAGCATTTT.

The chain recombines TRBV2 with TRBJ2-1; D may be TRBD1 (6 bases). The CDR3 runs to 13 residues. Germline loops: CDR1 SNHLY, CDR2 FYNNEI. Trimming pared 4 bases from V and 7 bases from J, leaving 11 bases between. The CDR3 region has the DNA TGTGCCAGCAGTGGGATACAGGGAAATGAGCAGTTCTTC. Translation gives CASSGIQGNEQFF. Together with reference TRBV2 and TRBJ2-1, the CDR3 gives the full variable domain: EPEVTQTPSHQVTQMGQEVILRCVPISNHLYFYWYRQILGQKVEFLVSFYNNEISEKSEIFDDQFSVERPDGSNFTLKIRSTKLEDSAMYFCASSGIQGNEQFFGPGTRLTVL.

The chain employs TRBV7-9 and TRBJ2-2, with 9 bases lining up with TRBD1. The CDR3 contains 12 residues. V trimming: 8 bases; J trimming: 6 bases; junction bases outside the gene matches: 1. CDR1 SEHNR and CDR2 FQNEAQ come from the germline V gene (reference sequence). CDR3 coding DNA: TGTGCCAGCGGACAGGGGTCCGGGGAGCTGTTTTTT. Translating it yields CASGQGSGELFF.

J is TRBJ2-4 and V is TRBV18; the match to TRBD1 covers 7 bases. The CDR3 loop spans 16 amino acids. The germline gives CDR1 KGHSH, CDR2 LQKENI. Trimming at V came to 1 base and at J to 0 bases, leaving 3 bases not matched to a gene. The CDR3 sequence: CASSPRDRIAKNIQYF. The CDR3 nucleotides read TGTGCCAGCTCACCACGGGACAGAATAGCCAAAAACATTCAGTACTTC.

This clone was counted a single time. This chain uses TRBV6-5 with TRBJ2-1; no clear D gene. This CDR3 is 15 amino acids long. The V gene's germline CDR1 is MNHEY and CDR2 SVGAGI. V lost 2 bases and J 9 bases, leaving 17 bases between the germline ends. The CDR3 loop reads CASSYRAPAVPEQFF. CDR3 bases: TGTGCCAGCAGTTACAGGGCTCCCGCCGTGCCTGAGCAGTTCTTC.

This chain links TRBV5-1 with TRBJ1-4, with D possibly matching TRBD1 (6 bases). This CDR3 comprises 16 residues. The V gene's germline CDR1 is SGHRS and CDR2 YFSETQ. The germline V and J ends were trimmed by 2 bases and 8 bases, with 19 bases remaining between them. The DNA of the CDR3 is TGCGCCAGCAGCTTAAATGGGGGGCGAGTTAGCGAAAAACTGTTTTTT. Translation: CASSLNGGRVSEKLFF. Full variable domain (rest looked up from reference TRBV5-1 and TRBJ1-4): KAGVTQTPRYLIKTRGQQVTLSCSPISGHRSVSWYQQTPGQGLQFLFEYFSETQRNKGNFPGRFSGRQFSNSRSEMNVSTLELGDSALYLCASSLNGGRVSEKLFFGSGTQLSVL.

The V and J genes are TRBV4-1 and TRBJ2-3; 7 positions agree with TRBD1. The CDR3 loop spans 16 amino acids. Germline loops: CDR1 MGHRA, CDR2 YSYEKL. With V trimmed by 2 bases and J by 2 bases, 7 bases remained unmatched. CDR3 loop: CASSQPRQGATDTQYF. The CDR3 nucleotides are TGCGCCAGCAGCCAACCCCGACAGGGAGCCACAGATACGCAGTATTTT.